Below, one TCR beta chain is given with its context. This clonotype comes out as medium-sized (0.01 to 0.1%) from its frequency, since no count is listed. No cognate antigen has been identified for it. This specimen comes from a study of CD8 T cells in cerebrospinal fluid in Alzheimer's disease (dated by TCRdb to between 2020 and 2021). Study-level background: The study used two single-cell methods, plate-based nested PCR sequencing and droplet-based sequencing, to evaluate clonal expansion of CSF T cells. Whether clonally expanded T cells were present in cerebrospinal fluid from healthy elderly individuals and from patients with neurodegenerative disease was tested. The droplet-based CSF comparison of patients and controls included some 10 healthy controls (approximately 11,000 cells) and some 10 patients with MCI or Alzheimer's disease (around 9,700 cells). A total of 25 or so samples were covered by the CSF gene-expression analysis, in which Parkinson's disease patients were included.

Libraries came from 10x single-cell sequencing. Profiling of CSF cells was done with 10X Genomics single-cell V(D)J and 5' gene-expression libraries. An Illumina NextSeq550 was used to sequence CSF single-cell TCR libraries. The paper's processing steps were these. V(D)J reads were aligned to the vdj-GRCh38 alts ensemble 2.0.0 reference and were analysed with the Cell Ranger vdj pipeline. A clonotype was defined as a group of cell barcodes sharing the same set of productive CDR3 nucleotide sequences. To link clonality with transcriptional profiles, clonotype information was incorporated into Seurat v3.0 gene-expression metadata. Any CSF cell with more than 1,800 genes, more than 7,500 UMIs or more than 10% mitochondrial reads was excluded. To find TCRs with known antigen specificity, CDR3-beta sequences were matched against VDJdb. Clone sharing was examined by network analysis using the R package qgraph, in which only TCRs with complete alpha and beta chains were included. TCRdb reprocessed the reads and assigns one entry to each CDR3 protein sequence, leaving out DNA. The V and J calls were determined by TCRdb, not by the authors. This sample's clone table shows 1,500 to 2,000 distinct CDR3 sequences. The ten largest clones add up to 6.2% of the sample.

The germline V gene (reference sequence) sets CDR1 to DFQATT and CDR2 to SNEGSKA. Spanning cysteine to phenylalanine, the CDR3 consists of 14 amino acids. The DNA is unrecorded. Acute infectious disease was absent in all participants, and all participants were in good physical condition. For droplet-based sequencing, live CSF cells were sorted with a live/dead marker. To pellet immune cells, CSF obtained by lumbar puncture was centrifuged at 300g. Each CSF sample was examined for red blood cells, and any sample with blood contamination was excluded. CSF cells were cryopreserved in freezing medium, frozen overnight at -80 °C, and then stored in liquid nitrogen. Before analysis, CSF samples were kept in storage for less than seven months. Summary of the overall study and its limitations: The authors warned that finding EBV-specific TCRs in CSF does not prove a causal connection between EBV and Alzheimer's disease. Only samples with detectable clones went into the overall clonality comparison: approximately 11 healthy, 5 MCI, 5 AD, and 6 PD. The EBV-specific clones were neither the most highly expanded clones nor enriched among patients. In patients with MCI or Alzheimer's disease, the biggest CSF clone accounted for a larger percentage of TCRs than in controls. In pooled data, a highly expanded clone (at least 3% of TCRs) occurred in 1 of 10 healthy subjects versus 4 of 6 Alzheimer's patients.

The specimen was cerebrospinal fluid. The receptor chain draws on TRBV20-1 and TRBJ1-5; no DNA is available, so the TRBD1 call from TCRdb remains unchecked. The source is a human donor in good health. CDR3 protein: CSVQGANSNQPQHF.